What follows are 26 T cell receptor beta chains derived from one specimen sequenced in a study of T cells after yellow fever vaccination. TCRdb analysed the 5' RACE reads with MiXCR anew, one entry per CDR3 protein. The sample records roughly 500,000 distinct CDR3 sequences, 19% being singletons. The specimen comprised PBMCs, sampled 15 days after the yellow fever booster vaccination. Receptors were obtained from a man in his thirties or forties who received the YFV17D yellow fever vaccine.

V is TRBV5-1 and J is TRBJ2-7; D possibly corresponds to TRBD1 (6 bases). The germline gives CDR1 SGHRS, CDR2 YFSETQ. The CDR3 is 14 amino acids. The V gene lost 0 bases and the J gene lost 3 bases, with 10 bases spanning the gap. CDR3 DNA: TGCGCCAGCAGCTTGGAACCACAGGGCTACGAGCAGTACTTC. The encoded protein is CASSLEPQGYEQYF.

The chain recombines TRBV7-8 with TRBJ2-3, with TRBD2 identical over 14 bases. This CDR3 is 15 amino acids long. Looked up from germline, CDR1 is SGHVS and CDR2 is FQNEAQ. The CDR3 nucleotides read TGTACCACCTCGGGACTAGCGGGAGCGGGAGATACGCAGTATTTT. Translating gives CTTSGLAGAGDTQYF.

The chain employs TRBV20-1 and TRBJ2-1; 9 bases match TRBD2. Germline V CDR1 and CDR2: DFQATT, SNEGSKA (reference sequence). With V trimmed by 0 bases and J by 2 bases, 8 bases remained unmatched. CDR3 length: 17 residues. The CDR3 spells CSARDPLAGETYNEQFF. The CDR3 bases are TGCAGTGCTAGAGATCCCTTAGCGGGAGAAACCTACAATGAGCAGTTCTTC.

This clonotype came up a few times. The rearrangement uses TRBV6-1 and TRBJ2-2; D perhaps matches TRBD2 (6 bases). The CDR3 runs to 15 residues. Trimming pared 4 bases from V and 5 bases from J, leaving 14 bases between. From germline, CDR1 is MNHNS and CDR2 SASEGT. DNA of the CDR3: TGTGCCAGCAGTGCGTTGGGGGGAGGAACCGGGGAGCTGTTTTTT. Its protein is CASSALGGGTGELFF.

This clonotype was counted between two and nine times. The CDR3 loop reads CAHKRSGRSYEQYF. The CDR3 DNA follows: TGTGCCCATAAGAGGAGCGGGAGATCCTACGAGCAGTACTTC. This sequence joins TRBV10-3 and TRBJ2-7, with 8 nucleotides matching TRBD2. V lost 11 bases, J lost 1 base, and 10 bases stayed unmatched. Germline assignment: CDR1 ENHRY and CDR2 SYGVKD. This CDR3 has 14 amino acids.

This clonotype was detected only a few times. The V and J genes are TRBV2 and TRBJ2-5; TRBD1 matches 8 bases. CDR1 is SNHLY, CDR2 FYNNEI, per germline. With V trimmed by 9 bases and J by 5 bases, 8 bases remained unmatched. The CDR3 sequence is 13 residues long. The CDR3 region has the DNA TGTGCCAGACGAGACAGGGGAGAGGAGACCCAGTACTTC. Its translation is CARRDRGEETQYF. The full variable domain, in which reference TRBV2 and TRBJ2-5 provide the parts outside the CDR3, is EPEVTQTPSHQVTQMGQEVILRCVPISNHLYFYWYRQILGQKVEFLVSFYNNEISEKSEIFDDQFSVERPDGSNFTLKIRSTKLEDSAMYFCARRDRGEETQYFGPGTRLLVL.

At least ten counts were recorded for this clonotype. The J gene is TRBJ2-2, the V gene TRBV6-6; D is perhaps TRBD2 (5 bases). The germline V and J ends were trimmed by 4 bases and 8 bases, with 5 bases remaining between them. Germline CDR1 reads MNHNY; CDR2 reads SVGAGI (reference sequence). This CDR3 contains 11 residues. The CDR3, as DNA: TGTGCCAGCAGTTCGGGGGGGGAGCTGTTTTTT. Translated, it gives CASSSGGELFF.

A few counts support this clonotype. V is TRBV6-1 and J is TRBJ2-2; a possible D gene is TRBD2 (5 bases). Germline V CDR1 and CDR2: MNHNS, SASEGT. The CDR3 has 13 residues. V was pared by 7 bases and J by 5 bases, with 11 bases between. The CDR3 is CASTGRVTGELFF. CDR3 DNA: TGTGCCAGCACGGGGAGAGTAACCGGGGAGCTGTTTTTT.

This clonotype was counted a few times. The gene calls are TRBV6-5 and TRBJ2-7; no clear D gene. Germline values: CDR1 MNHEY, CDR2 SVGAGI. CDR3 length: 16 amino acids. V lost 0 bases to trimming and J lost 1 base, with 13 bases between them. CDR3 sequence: CASSYSPGRNSYEQYF. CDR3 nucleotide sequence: TGTGCCAGCAGTTACTCGCCAGGCCGAAATTCCTACGAGCAGTACTTC.

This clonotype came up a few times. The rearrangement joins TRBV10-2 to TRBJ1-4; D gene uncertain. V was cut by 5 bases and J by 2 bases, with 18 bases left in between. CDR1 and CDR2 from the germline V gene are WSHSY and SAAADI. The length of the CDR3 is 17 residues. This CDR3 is CASSMFTTAGTNEKLFF. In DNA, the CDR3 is TGCGCCAGCAGTATGTTTACTACGGCGGGGACTAATGAAAAACTGTTTTTT.

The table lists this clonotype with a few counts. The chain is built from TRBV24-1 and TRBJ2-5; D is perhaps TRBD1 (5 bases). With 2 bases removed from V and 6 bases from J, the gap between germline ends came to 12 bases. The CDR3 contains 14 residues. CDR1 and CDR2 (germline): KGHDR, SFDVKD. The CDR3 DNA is TGTGCCACCAGTGATTCCCAGGGTTCGAAGACCCAGTACTTC. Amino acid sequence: CATSDSQGSKTQYF.

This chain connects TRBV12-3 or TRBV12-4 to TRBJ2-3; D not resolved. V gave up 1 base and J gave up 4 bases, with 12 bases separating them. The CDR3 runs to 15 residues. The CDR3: CASSLGGYAADTQYF. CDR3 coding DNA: TGTGCCAGCAGTTTAGGGGGATATGCCGCAGATACGCAGTATTTT.

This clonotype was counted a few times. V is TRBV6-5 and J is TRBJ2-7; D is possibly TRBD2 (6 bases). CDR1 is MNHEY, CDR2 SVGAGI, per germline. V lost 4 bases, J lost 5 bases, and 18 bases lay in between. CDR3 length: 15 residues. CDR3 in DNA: TGTGCCAGCAGTTCGTTCGAGGAGGGTTACCACGAGCAGTACTTC. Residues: CASSSFEEGYHEQYF.

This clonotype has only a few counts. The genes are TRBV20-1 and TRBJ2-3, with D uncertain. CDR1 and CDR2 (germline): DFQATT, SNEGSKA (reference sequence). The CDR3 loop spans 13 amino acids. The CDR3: CRARYQNTDTQYF. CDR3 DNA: TGCAGGGCGAGGTACCAAAACACAGATACGCAGTATTTT.

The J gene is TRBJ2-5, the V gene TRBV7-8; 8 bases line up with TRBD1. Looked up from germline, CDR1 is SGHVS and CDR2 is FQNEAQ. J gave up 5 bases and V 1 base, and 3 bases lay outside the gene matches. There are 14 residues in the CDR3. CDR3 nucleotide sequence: TGTGCCAGCAGCTTAGGGACAGGGTGGGAGACCCAGTACTTC. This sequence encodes CASSLGTGWETQYF.

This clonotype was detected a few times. CDR3 region: CAISGDPPYEQYF. The DNA for the CDR3 is TGTGCCATCAGTGGGGACCCTCCCTACGAGCAGTACTTC. J is TRBJ2-7 and V is TRBV10-3; D is tentatively TRBD1 or TRBD2 (5 bases each). The CDR3 runs to 13 residues. Germline CDR1 reads ENHRY; CDR2 reads SYGVKD. The V gene lost 4 bases and the J gene lost 2 bases, with 9 bases spanning the gap.

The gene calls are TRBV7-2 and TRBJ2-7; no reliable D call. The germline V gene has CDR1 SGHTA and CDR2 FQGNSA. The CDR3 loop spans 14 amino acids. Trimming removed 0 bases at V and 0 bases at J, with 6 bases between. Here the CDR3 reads CASSLAVNSYEQYF. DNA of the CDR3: TGTGCCAGCAGCTTAGCAGTAAACTCCTACGAGCAGTACTTC.

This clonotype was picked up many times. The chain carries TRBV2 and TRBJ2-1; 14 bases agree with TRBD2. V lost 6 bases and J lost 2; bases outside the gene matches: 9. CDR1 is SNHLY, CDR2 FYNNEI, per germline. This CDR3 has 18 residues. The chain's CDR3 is CASSPLGLAGAPYNEQFF. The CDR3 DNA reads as TGTGCCAGCAGCCCGTTGGGACTAGCGGGAGCGCCCTACAATGAGCAGTTCTTC.

The CDR3 nucleotides are TGTGCCAGCAGTTTACCCAAACAAGAGACCCAGTACTTC. The encoded protein is CASSLPKQETQYF. V is TRBV28 and J is TRBJ2-5; D is uncertain. Trimming left V 2 bases short and J 2 bases short, with 6 bases between. CDR3 length: 13 amino acids. Germline assignment: CDR1 MDHEN and CDR2 SYDVKM.

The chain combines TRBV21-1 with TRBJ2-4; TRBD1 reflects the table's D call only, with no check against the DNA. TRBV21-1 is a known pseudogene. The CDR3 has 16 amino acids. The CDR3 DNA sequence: TGTGCCAGCAGCATGACAGGAGAACTAGCCAAAAACATTCAGTACTTC. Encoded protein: CASSMTGELAKNIQYF.

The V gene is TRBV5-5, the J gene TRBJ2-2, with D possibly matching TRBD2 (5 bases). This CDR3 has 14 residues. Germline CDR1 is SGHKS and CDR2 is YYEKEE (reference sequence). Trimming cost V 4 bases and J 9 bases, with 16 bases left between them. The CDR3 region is CASSDGSALRELFF. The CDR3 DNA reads TGTGCCAGCAGCGATGGTAGCGCGCTTCGGGAGCTGTTTTTT.

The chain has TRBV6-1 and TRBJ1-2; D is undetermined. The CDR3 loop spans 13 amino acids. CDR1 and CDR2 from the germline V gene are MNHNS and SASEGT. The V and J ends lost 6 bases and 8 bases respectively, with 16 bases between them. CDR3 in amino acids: CASSPGRPPGYTF. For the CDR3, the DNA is TGTGCCAGCAGCCCCGGGAGGCCTCCAGGCTACACCTTC.

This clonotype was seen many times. CDR3 region: CASSLIGSGNTIYF. The DNA of the CDR3 is TGTGCCAGCAGTTTAATCGGGTCTGGAAACACCATATATTTT. The V and J genes are TRBV12-3 or TRBV12-4 and TRBJ1-3; no clear D gene. Trimming stripped 2 bases from V and 1 base from J, with 6 bases between. The CDR3 contains 14 residues.

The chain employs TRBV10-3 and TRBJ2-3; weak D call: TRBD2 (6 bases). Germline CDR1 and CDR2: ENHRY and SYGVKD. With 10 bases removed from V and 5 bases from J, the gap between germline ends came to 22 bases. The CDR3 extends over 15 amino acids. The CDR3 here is CATTPGQGGEDTQYF. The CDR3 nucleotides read TGTGCCACCACCCCCGGCCAGGGCGGGGAAGATACGCAGTATTTT.

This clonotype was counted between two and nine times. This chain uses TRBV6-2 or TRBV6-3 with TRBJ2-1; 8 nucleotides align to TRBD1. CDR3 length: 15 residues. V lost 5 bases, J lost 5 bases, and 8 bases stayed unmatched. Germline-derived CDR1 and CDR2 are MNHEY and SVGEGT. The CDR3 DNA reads TGTGCCAGCAGTCTAGTGGACAGGGACGACAATGAGCAGTTCTTC. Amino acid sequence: CASSLVDRDDNEQFF.

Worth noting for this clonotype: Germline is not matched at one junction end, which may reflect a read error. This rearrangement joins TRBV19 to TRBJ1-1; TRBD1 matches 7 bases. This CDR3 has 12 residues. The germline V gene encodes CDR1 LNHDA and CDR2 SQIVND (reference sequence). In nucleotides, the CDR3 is TGTGCCAGTAACATACCGGGACAGAGCTGTCGTTTC. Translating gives CASNIPGQSCRF.